The next 25 T cell receptor beta chains were all read from a single sample in a study of cytomegalovirus exposure and HLA in healthy donors. A multiplex PCR was run with 60 Vbeta primers and 13 Jbeta primers. Using immunoSEQ multiplex PCR, the repertoire was profiled, and TCRdb retains in-frame clones only, with some absent. Of approximately 240,000 clones detected, about 80% appear once; the ten largest clones hold 2.7%. Sequencing input: PBMCs. These receptors were taken from a woman in her sixties in good health and CMV-seropositive.

As to this clone: The same CDR3 can be traced to other DNA sequences in this sample. CDR3 sequence (DNA): TGTGCCAGCAGCTTACAGGGCAGCTCCTACAATGAGCAGTTCTTC. Its protein product is CASSLQGSSYNEQFF. The V call is TRBV7-2, the J call TRBJ2-1; D is perhaps TRBD1 (5 bases). Germline lookup yields CDR1 SGHTA and CDR2 FQGNSA. Trimming took off 2 bases at V and 0 bases at J, with 8 bases between the two ends. The CDR3 has 15 residues.

This clone was seen only once. The V gene is TRBV7-9, the J gene TRBJ1-6; D gene ambiguous. The CDR3 length is 14 residues. Trimming left V 5 bases short and J 7 bases short, with 12 bases between. Germline values: CDR1 SEHNR, CDR2 FQNEAQ (reference sequence). CDR3 nucleotide sequence: TGTGCCAGCAGCGCCCAGACGGGAAATTCACCCCTCCACTTT. It codes for CASSAQTGNSPLHF. Drawing the rest from reference TRBV7-9 and TRBJ1-6, the complete variable domain is DTGVSQNPRHKITKRGQNVTFRCDPISEHNRLYWYRQTLGQGPEFLTYFQNEAQLEKSRLLSDRFSAERPKGSFSTLEIQRTEQGDSAMYLCASSAQTGNSPLHFGNGTRLTVT.

Here the CDR3 reads CASSSDTDSYEQYF. Written as DNA, the CDR3 is TGCGCCAGCAGCTCGGACACCGACTCCTACGAGCAGTACTTC. The chain joins TRBV5-1 to TRBJ2-7; perhaps TRBD1 as D (5 bases). In germline, CDR1 is SGHRS, CDR2 YFSETQ. The CDR3 contains 14 residues. The V end lost 3 bases, the J end lost 0 bases, and 10 bases lay between the germline ends.

The chain uses TRBV5-1 and TRBJ2-5, with 7 nucleotides matching TRBD1. This CDR3 contains 14 residues. CDR1 and CDR2 from the germline V gene are SGHRS and YFSETQ. J lost 3 bases, V lost 8 bases, and 10 bases had no gene match. CDR3 loop: CASTGTVGEETQYF. In DNA, the CDR3 is TGCGCCAGTACCGGGACAGTCGGAGAAGAGACCCAGTACTTC.

This chain uses TRBV7-7 with TRBJ1-4; tentatively, D is TRBD1 (6 bases). Between the trimmed V and J ends, which lost 5 bases and 1 base, there was a span of 8 bases. CDR1 is SSHAT, CDR2 FNYEAQ, per germline (reference sequence). This CDR3 region has 14 residues. The CDR3 bases are TGTGCCAGCAGCAGGGGGGGAACTAATGAAAAACTGTTTTTT. It yields the protein CASSRGGTNEKLFF.

On this clone: The same CDR3 can be traced to other DNA sequences in this sample. CDR3 in amino acids: CASSPSGQGYEQYF. The CDR3 coding sequence is TGTGCCAGCTCACCCTCGGGACAGGGCTACGAGCAGTACTTC. This sequence joins TRBV18 and TRBJ2-7, with 9 bases identical to TRBD1. This CDR3 is 14 amino acids long. The germline CDR1 and CDR2 sequences are KGHSH and LQKENI. J was trimmed by 3 bases and V by 3 bases; bases with no gene match: 3.

In this sample, this clone turned up a few times. Here the CDR3 reads CAWRGGLYQETQYF. The CDR3 region has the DNA TGTGCCTGGAGGGGTGGGCTTTACCAAGAGACCCAGTACTTC. The chain employs TRBV30 and TRBJ2-5, with no clear D. Trimming took off 3 bases at V and 0 bases at J, with 11 bases between the two ends. CDR1 is GTSNPN and CDR2 is SVGIG in the germline V gene (reference sequence). CDR3 length: 14 residues.

This clone turned up a few times. The V and J genes are TRBV18 and TRBJ2-5; a weak D match, TRBD1 (5 bases). Germline CDR1 reads KGHSH; CDR2 reads LQKENI. V lost 2 bases to trimming and J lost 2 bases, with 12 bases between them. This CDR3 has 15 residues. The chain's CDR3 is CASSPSQGSQETQYF. DNA of the CDR3: TGTGCCAGCTCACCATCGCAGGGTTCGCAAGAGACCCAGTACTTC.

The V and J genes are TRBV6-1 and TRBJ1-2, with a possible D match to TRBD1 (6 bases). V was shortened by 2 bases and J by 0 bases, with 10 bases between the two germline ends. This CDR3 has 15 residues. Germline loops: CDR1 MNHNS, CDR2 SASEGT. The CDR3, as DNA: TGTGCCAGCAGTGAAACAGGGCGGGCTAACTATGGCTACACCTTC. This translates into CASSETGRANYGYTF.

This clone was counted a single time. This chain uses TRBV7-9 with TRBJ2-3, with 11 bases lining up with TRBD2. The length of the CDR3 is 16 residues. The ends lost 4 bases at V and 9 bases at J; junction bases unmatched: 12. Germline V CDR1 and CDR2: SEHNR, FQNEAQ (reference sequence). DNA for the CDR3: TGTGCCAGCAGCTCCCGGGGTAGCGGGGGGGCTGGGACGCAGTATTTT. Protein: CASSSRGSGGAGTQYF.

The table lists this clone with a few counts. V gene TRBV6-5 combines with J gene TRBJ2-5; TRBD1 agrees at 7 bases. Germline V gene lookup returns CDR1 MNHEY and CDR2 SVGAGI. Losses at the gene ends were 0 bases for V and 10 bases for J; bases not matched to a gene: 8. The CDR3 totals 14 residues. CDR3 in amino acids: CASSYSRDRIFQYF. In DNA form, the CDR3 reads TGTGCCAGCAGTTACTCCCGGGACAGAATATTCCAGTACTTC.

J is TRBJ1-2 and V is TRBV29-1; D is unclear. The CDR3 is made up of 13 amino acids. The germline V and J ends were trimmed by 4 bases and 0 bases, with 9 bases remaining between them. Per the germline V gene, CDR1 is SQVTM and CDR2 is ANQGSEA. The CDR3 nucleotides are TGCAGCGTTGCGCACTCTACTAACTATGGCTACACCTTC. The encoded protein is CSVAHSTNYGYTF.

The chain couples TRBV28 to TRBJ1-2; 11 nucleotides align to TRBD1. Germline CDR1 and CDR2: MDHEN and SYDVKM. The CDR3 totals 15 residues. V shed 6 bases, J shed 5 bases, and the junction held 8 bases outside the gene matches. CDR3 sequence (DNA): TGTGCCAGCAGCTTGGGGGGGACAGGGGGGTATGGCTACACCTTC. Amino acids: CASSLGGTGGYGYTF.

This clone was seen just once. The chain is built from TRBV6-5 and TRBJ2-7; 11 bases are shared with TRBD1. The length of the CDR3 is 14 residues. Trimming removed 6 bases from V and 2 bases from J; junction bases left unmatched: 3. CDR1 and CDR2 (germline): MNHEY, SVGAGI. The CDR3 sequence: CASRAGQGAYEQYF. Here the CDR3 DNA reads TGTGCCAGCAGAGCGGGACAGGGGGCCTACGAGCAGTACTTC.

The V gene is TRBV6-1, the J gene TRBJ1-2; D gene unclear. V lost 2 bases and J lost 7, with 2 bases in between. The CDR3 runs 10 residues. The germline CDR1 and CDR2 sequences are MNHNS and SASEGT. This CDR3 reads CASSELGYTF. The CDR3, as DNA: TGTGCCAGCAGTGAACTTGGCTACACCTTC.

This clone was seen just once. V gene TRBV27 combines with J gene TRBJ2-3; 13 bases map to TRBD2. The CDR3 covers 16 residues. Germline V gene sequence: CDR1 MNHEY, CDR2 SMNVEV (reference sequence). V trimming: 6 bases; J trimming: 4 bases; junction bases outside the gene matches: 7. CDR3 bases: TGTGCCAGCAGGGACTTTGGACTAGCGGGGGCAGATACGCAGTATTTT. Residues: CASRDFGLAGADTQYF.

The chain has TRBV10-3 and TRBJ1-2; TRBD1 matches at 8 bases. J was trimmed by 3 bases and V by 0 bases; bases with no gene match: 3. CDR3 length equals 15 residues. CDR1 is ENHRY, CDR2 SYGVKD, per germline. The DNA of the CDR3 is TGTGCCATCAGTGAGTCCGGACAGGGATACTATGGCTACACCTTC. Its protein is CAISESGQGYYGYTF.

The chain carries TRBV6-1 and TRBJ2-7; D is perhaps TRBD2 (6 bases). The germline gives CDR1 MNHNS, CDR2 SASEGT. The CDR3 sequence is 13 residues long. Deletions cut 7 bases from V and 4 bases from J, with 14 bases between. The CDR3 spells CASTRGFFYEQYF. DNA of the CDR3: TGTGCCAGCACCCGGGGGTTCTTTTACGAGCAGTACTTC.

This chain links TRBV19 with TRBJ2-7; 16 nucleotides line up with TRBD2. The CDR3 covers 18 residues. CDR1 is LNHDA, CDR2 SQIVND, per germline (reference sequence). V lost 4 bases and J lost 2; bases outside the gene matches: 8. The CDR3 protein is CASSSYAGTSGGAYEQYF. In nucleotides, the CDR3 is TGTGCCAGTAGTAGTTACGCCGGGACTAGCGGGGGGGCCTACGAGCAGTACTTC.

This clone showed up just once. The gene calls are TRBV4-1 and TRBJ2-5; D is ambiguous. The J call may not be correct, given that the DNA end is closer to TRBJ2-7. The CDR3 sequence is 14 residues long. Germline lookup yields CDR1 MGHRA and CDR2 YSYEKL. The CDR3 sequence is CASSQGTYSYEQYF. CDR3 DNA sequence: TGCGCCAGCAGCCAAGGAACGTACTCCTACGAGCAGTACTTC.

This chain connects TRBV2 to TRBJ1-1; a weak D match, TRBD1 (6 bases). The CDR3 has 11 amino acids. Germline V gene lookup returns CDR1 SNHLY and CDR2 FYNNEI. The ends were cut back, 3 bases at V and 11 bases at J, with 10 bases in the middle. The CDR3 DNA reads TGTGCCAGCAGTGATAGGACAGACGCTTTCTTT. Encoded protein: CASSDRTDAFF. Together with reference TRBV2 and TRBJ1-1, the CDR3 gives the full variable domain: EPEVTQTPSHQVTQMGQEVILRCVPISNHLYFYWYRQILGQKVEFLVSFYNNEISEKSEIFDDQFSVERPDGSNFTLKIRSTKLEDSAMYFCASSDRTDAFFGQGTRLTVV.

The chain combines TRBV6-5 with TRBJ2-5; D possibly corresponds to TRBD2 (5 bases). CDR3 length: 14 residues. Germline V lookup: CDR1 MNHEY, CDR2 SVGAGI. The V end lost 5 bases, the J end lost 3 bases, and 13 bases lay between the germline ends. DNA of the CDR3: TGTGCCAGCAGTGTCCCGGGATCTAAAGAGACCCAGTACTTC. It translates to CASSVPGSKETQYF.

The rearrangement uses TRBV7-3 and TRBJ2-6, with D possibly being TRBD1 (6 bases). The V and J ends lost 2 bases and 4 bases respectively, with 9 bases between them. The CDR3 extends over 15 amino acids. Germline CDR1 SGHTA, CDR2 FQGTGA. In DNA form, the CDR3 reads TGTGCCAGCAGCTTACAGGGGCCCGGGGCCAACGTCCTGACTTTC. This encodes CASSLQGPGANVLTF. The whole variable domain, remainder taken from reference TRBV7-3 and TRBJ2-6, is GAGVSQTPSNKVTEKGKYVELRCDPISGHTALYWYRQSLGQGPEFLIYFQGTGAADDSGLPNDRFFAVRPEGSVSTLKIQRTERGDSAVYLCASSLQGPGANVLTFGAGSRLTVL.

The V and J genes are TRBV7-9 and TRBJ1-5; 10 bases are shared with TRBD1. V shed 2 bases and J 4 bases; nucleotides not matched to a gene: 5. The CDR3 is 16 residues long. Looked up from germline, CDR1 is SEHNR and CDR2 is FQNEAQ (reference sequence). The DNA of the CDR3 is TGTGCCAGCAGCTTACACGACAGGGGGCGAAATCAGCCCCAGCATTTT. This gives the protein CASSLHDRGRNQPQHF.

The rearrangement uses TRBV10-3 and TRBJ2-7; possible D gene TRBD1, 6 bases. The CDR3 spans 13 residues. Germline V gene sequence: CDR1 ENHRY, CDR2 SYGVKD. Trimming shortened V by 7 bases and J by 5 bases, and 15 bases separated the two germline ends. The CDR3: CAIKKQGQNEQYF. The CDR3 bases are TGTGCCATCAAAAAACAGGGACAAAACGAGCAGTACTTC.